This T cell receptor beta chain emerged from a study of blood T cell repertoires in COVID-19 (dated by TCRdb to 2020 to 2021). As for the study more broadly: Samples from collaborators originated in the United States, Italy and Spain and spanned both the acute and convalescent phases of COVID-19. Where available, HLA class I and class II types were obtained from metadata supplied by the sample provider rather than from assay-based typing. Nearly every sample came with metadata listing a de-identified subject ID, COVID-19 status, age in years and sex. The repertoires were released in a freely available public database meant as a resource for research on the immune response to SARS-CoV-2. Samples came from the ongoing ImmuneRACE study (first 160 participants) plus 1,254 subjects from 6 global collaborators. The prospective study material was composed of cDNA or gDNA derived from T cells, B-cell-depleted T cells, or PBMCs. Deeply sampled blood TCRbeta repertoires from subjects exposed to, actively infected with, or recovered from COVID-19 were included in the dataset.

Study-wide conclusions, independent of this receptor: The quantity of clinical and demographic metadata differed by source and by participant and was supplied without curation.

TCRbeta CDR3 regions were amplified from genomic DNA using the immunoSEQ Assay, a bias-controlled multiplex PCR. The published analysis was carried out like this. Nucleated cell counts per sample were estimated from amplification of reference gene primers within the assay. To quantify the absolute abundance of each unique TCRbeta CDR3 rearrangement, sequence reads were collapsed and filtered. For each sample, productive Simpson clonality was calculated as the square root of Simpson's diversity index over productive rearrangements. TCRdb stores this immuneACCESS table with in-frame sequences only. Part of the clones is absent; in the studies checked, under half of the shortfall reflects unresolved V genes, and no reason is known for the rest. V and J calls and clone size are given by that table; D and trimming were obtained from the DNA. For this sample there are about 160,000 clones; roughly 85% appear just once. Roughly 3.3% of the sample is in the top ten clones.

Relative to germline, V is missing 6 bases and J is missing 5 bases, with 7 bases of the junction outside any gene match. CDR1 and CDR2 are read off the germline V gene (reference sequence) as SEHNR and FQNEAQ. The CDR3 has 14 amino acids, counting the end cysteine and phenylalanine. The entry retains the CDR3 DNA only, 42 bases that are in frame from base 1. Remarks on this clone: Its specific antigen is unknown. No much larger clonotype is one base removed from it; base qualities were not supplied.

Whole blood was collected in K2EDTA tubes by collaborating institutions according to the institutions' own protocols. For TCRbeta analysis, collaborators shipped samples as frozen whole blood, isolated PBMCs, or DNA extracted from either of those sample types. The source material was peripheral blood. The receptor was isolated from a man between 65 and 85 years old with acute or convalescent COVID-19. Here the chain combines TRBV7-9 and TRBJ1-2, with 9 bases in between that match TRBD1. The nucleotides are TGTGCCAGCAGTACAGGGGGCGCTTGGTATGGCTACACCTTC. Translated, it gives CASSTGGAWYGYTF.